This paragraph covers one T cell receptor (beta chain) sequence. Its antigen is currently unknown. The data originate from a study of T cell repertoires and HLA-DP antigens. Findings of the study overall: Previously undetected clones averaged approximately 35% and 51% against the two alleles respectively.

Untouched CD4+ T cells were bead-isolated at about 97.7% purity. Germline V gene data show CDR1 as MNHNS and CDR2 as SASEGT. The junction had 8 bases not matched to a gene; V was cut back by 0 bases and J by 7 bases. The CDR3 has 16 amino acids. The table came from immunoSEQ multiplex PCR; TCRdb's copy has only in-frame clones and leaves some out. Of over 60,000 clones listed, roughly 78% are singletons. The clonotype originates from a man aged 55 to 69 in good health and CMV-seronegative. Sequenced material: CD4+ T cells from PBMCs. The chain has TRBV6-1 and TRBJ2-5; 10 positions match TRBD2. DNA for the CDR3: TGTGCCAGCAGTGAAGCAAGAGCGGGGGGGCCTGTGACCCAGTACTTC. Translated, it gives CASSEARAGGPVTQYF.